This T cell receptor (beta chain) was found in a study of cytomegalovirus exposure and HLA in healthy donors. The CDR3 is 15 amino acids. CDR1 is GTSNPN and CDR2 is SVGIG in the germline V gene (reference sequence). Losses at the gene ends were 2 bases for V and 7 bases for J; bases not matched to a gene: 8. PCR amplification relied on 60 Vbeta primers (plus 13 Jbeta primers). Method: immunoSEQ multiplex PCR; TCRdb's copy keeps in-frame clones and lacks some. This sample has roughly 140,000 clones, with around 75% found just once. The origin of this receptor is a female donor in good health and CMV-seronegative. This chain connects TRBV30 to TRBJ2-2; the match to TRBD1 covers 9 bases. Sequenced sample: PBMCs. CDR3 region: CAWSFWDRVRGELFF. CDR3 DNA sequence: TGTGCCTGGAGTTTTTGGGACAGGGTCCGCGGGGAGCTGTTTTTT.